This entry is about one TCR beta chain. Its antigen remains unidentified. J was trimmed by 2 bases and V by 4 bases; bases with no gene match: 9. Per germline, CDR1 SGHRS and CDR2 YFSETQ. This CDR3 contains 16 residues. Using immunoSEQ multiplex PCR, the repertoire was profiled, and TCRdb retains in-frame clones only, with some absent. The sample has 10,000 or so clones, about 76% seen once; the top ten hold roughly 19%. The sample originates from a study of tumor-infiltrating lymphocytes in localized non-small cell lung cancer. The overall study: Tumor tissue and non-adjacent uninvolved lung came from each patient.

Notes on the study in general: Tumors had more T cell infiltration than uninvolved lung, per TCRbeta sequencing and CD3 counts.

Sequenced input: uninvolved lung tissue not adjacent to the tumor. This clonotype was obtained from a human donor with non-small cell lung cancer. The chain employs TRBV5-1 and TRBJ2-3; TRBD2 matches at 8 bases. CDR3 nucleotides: TGCGCCAGCAGCGGTATTAGCGGGGATACCACAGATACGCAGTATTTT. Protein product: CASSGISGDTTDTQYF.